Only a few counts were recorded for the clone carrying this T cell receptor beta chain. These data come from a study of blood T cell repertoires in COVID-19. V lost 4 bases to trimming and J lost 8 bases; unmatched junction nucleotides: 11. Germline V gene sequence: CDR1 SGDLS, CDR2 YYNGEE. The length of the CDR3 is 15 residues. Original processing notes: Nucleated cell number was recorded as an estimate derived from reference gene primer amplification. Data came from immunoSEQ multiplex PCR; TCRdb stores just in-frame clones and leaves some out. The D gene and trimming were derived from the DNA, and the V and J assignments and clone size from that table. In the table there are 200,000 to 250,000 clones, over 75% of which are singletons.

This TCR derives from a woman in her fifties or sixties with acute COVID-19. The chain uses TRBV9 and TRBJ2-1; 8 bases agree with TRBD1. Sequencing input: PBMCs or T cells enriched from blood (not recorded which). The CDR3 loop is CASSTRQGWVDEQFF. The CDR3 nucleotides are TGTGCCAGCAGCACCCGACAGGGGTGGGTCGATGAGCAGTTCTTC.